A single sample gave rise to the 5 T cell receptor beta chains below, sequenced in a study of T cell clonality in common variable immunodeficiency. These receptors' antigens are unknown. Whole-study results and caveats: In common variable immunodeficiency, TCR beta chains reportedly carried fewer deletions and N-nucleotide insertions.

TCRdb's table, derived via immunoSEQ multiplex PCR, lists solely in-frame clones and lacks some. Reported are about 19,000 clones, none seen only once; the ten largest carry around 23%. Input material: peripheral blood mononuclear cells. The receptors were gathered from a human donor with common variable immunodeficiency.

As for this clone: The CDR3 goes on 3 residues after the read ends, and that part is filled in from the germline J gene. The chain carries TRBV7-3 and TRBJ2-2; tentatively, D is TRBD1 (5 bases). There are 13 residues in the CDR3. Germline loops: CDR1 SGHTA, CDR2 FQGTGA. Trimming stripped 6 bases from V and 4 bases from J, with 9 bases between. The CDR3 here is CASRDTSTGELFF. The CDR3 DNA, read in part, is TGTGCCAGCAGGGACACCTCCACCGGGGAG.

The sample holds many counts of this clone. The missing CDR3 end, 3 residues past where the read stops, is filled in from the germline J gene. The chain carries TRBV18 and TRBJ1-5, with D perhaps TRBD1 (5 bases). The ends were cut back, 3 bases at V and 3 bases at J, with 9 bases in the middle. This CDR3 contains 14 residues. Looked up from germline, CDR1 is KGHSH and CDR2 is LQKENI. The DNA read from the CDR3 is TGTGCCAGCTCACCGACAGCCGACAATCAGCCC. The encoded protein is CASSPTADNQP. The whole CDR3 is CASSPTADNQPQHF.

This clone has a count of ten or more. The read falls 3 residues short of the CDR3 end, and the missing part is taken from the germline J gene. This rearrangement joins TRBV30 to TRBJ2-1; weak D call: TRBD2 (6 bases). Trimming took off 4 bases at V and 5 bases at J, with 9 bases between the two ends. CDR1 is GTSNPN, CDR2 SVGIG, per germline (reference sequence). This CDR3 is built from 12 residues. CDR3 loop: CAWTSVNNEQFF. CDR3 DNA, as far as it was read: TGTGCCTGGACTAGCGTAAACAATGAG.

There are many counts of this clone. With the read ending 3 residues before the CDR3 end, the germline J gene is used to fill in that end. The V and J genes are TRBV5-6 and TRBJ2-3, with a weak D call TRBD2 (5 bases). CDR1 is SGHDT, CDR2 YYEEEE, per germline. V was clipped by 1 base and J by 3 bases, with 6 bases between them. This CDR3 region has 13 residues. CDR3 protein: CASSLTGTDTQYF. The CDR3 DNA, read in part, is TGTGCCAGCAGCTTGACGGGGACAGATACG.

This clone was observed a handful of times. From the germline J gene comes the end of the CDR3, since the read stops 3 residues before it. The chain has TRBV7-2 and TRBJ1-2; 8 bases match TRBD1. The CDR3 loop spans 12 amino acids. V lost 6 bases to trimming and J lost 7 bases; unmatched junction nucleotides: 4. Germline V gene sequence: CDR1 SGHTA, CDR2 FQGNSA. The sequenced CDR3 bases are TGTGCCAGCAGACAGGGGGGCCGTGGC. Protein sequence: CASRQGGRG. The full-length CDR3 reads as CASRQGGRGYTF.